This TCR beta chain came from a study of PD-1 blockade in classical Hodgkin lymphoma. Here immunoSEQ multiplex PCR was the method, and the copy in TCRdb shows in-frame clones only, minus some. The sample includes about 26,000 clones, around 69% of them seen just once. Every patient had relapsed following autologous stem cell transplantation, and cohorts differed in brentuximab vedotin exposure. This specimen consisted of peripheral blood mononuclear cells (PBMCs), obtained before the second cycle of nivolumab. This TCR was sampled from a human donor with classical Hodgkin lymphoma.

DNA of the CDR3: TGTGCCAGCACCCCGGAATGGGATAGCAATCAGCCCCAGTATTTT. This sequence encodes CASTPEWDSNQPQYF. The chain links TRBV7-2 to TRBJ1-5; no clear D gene. The DNA matches TRBJ2-3 better at its end, which makes the J call doubtful. The CDR3 is 15 residues long. CDR1 SGHTA and CDR2 FQGNSA come from the germline V gene.